The 20 T cell receptor beta chains below come from one sample, sequenced in a study of identical twins (dated by TCRdb to about 2016). Receptor libraries were prepared by 5' RACE. Sequenced on an Illumina HiSeq 2000. TCRdb trimmed the raw reads at Q25, called clones with MiXCR and kept productive beta chains. Here each entry gathers all rows of one CDR3 protein and keeps the most common genes and DNA. This sample has around 340,000 distinct CDR3 sequences in its table, and 9% to 15% of those were observed once. The top ten clones comprise 7.2% of the sample. A further study also used this sample, focusing on yellow fever vaccine responses in identical twins.

Sequenced: CD8+ T cells sorted from blood. Receptors were obtained from a woman aged 18-29 years in good health.

This clonotype has more than one count but fewer than ten. J is TRBJ2-1 and V is TRBV12-3 or TRBV12-4, with 8 bases lining up with TRBD1. The J segment lost 6 bases and the V segment lost 4 bases, leaving 2 bases of the junction unmatched. This CDR3 has 13 residues. CDR3 sequence (DNA): TGTGCCAGCAGTTGGGACAGGCTCAATGAGCAGTTCTTC. Amino acid sequence: CASSWDRLNEQFF.

The J gene is TRBJ2-2, the V gene TRBV20-1, with D possibly being TRBD2 (7 bases). V lost 0 bases to trimming and J lost 6 bases, with 20 bases between them. Germline assignment: CDR1 DFQATT and CDR2 SNEGSKA (reference sequence). This CDR3 spans 17 amino acids. The DNA for the CDR3 is TGCAGTGCTAGAGATTTTTTAAGAGGGGGGGACGCCGGGGAGCTGTTTTTT. Protein sequence: CSARDFLRGGDAGELFF.

There are a few counts of this clonotype. This chain connects TRBV6-2 or TRBV6-3 to TRBJ2-7; D remains ambiguous. V shed 0 bases and J shed 3 bases, with 3 bases lying between them. CDR1 is MNHEY and CDR2 is SVGEGT in the germline V gene. The CDR3 is 12 residues long. The DNA of the CDR3 is TGTGCCAGCAGTTACTCGCGCTACGAGCAGTACTTC. It specifies CASSYSRYEQYF.

This clonotype has more than one count but fewer than ten. J is TRBJ2-7 and V is TRBV24-1; 12 nucleotides align to TRBD2. V lost 4 bases and J lost 3; bases outside the gene matches: 3. The CDR3 loop spans 15 amino acids. The germline gives CDR1 KGHDR, CDR2 SFDVKD. CDR3 DNA: TGTGCCACCAGTGAGAAGACTAGCGGGAGCTACGAGCAGTACTTC. It yields the protein CATSEKTSGSYEQYF.

The chain carries TRBV6-4 and TRBJ2-5, with D possibly being TRBD1 (6 bases). Looked up from germline, CDR1 is MRHNA and CDR2 is SNTAGT. The CDR3 has 15 amino acids. V gave up 2 bases and J gave up 7 bases, with 17 bases separating them. The CDR3 sequence: CASSDHDRTPATQYF. CDR3 DNA: TGTGCCAGCAGTGACCACGACAGGACCCCTGCGACCCAGTACTTC.

The chain combines TRBV5-1 with TRBJ2-1, with 12 bases lining up with TRBD2. Germline V gene lookup returns CDR1 SGHRS and CDR2 YFSETQ. This CDR3 spans 18 amino acids. V lost 0 bases, J lost 6 bases, and 10 bases stayed unmatched. The CDR3 loop reads CASSLESLLAGGPNEQFF. CDR3 DNA sequence: TGCGCCAGCAGCTTGGAATCCCTGCTAGCGGGAGGGCCCAATGAGCAGTTCTTC.

This rearrangement joins TRBV4-1 to TRBJ2-7; D might be TRBD1 (5 bases). CDR1 MGHRA and CDR2 YSYEKL come from the germline V gene. This CDR3 contains 14 residues. Between the trimmed V and J ends, which lost 0 bases and 3 bases, there was a span of 9 bases. CDR3 bases: TGCGCCAGCAGCCAAGATCTGACAGACTACGAGCAGTACGTC. This translates into CASSQDLTDYEQYV.

This clonotype was detected ten times or more. The rearrangement links TRBV29-1 to TRBJ2-2, with D unclear. CDR1 and CDR2 from the germline V gene are SQVTM and ANQGSEA. Trimming shortened V by 1 base and J by 4 bases, and 1 base separated the two germline ends. The CDR3 is 11 residues long. The CDR3 reads CSVEGTGELFF. The CDR3 DNA reads TGCAGCGTTGAAGGCACCGGGGAGCTGTTTTTT.

This clonotype has just a few counts. The chain employs TRBV12-3 or TRBV12-4 and TRBJ2-6; TRBD1 is a possible D gene (5 bases). V lost 6 bases and J lost 0, with 15 bases in between. The CDR3 has 17 amino acids. The CDR3 DNA is TGTGCCAGCAGCAACCAAGGGGCAGACTCTGGGGCCAACGTCCTGACTTTC. Protein product: CASSNQGADSGANVLTF.

This clonotype was seen ten or more times. This chain uses TRBV15 with TRBJ2-5; D is undetermined. The CDR3 is made up of 12 amino acids. V was trimmed by 3 bases and J by 7 bases, leaving 9 bases between them. CDR1 is LNHNV and CDR2 is YYDKDF in the germline V gene (reference sequence). Here the CDR3 DNA reads TGTGCCACCAGCAGCCTACCTCGGACCCAGTACTTC. Translation: CATSSLPRTQYF. The variable domain in full, with the rest retrieved from reference TRBV15 and TRBJ2-5, is DAMVIQNPRYQVTQFGKPVTLSCSQTLNHNVMYWYQQKSSQAPKLLFHYYDKDFNNEADTPDNFQSRRPNTSFCFLDIRSPGLGDTAMYLCATSSLPRTQYFGPGTRLLVL.

Here the CDR3 reads CVPRRGFYEQYF. The CDR3 coding sequence is TGTGTCCCAAGGCGTGGGTTCTACGAGCAGTACTTC. This chain uses TRBV2 with TRBJ2-7; D is unresolved. The CDR3 runs to 12 residues. Germline V gives CDR1 SNHLY, CDR2 FYNNEI.

There are a few counts of this clonotype. This chain links TRBV6-5 with TRBJ2-7; TRBD1 agrees at 10 bases. The trim removed 0 bases at V and 4 bases at J, leaving 6 bases unmatched. The CDR3 is 16 residues long. CDR1 is MNHEY and CDR2 is SVGAGI in the germline V gene. The CDR3 spells CASSYSPGQGIYEQYF. The CDR3 DNA reads TGTGCCAGCAGTTACTCGCCGGGACAGGGGATATACGAGCAGTACTTC.

The chain joins TRBV5-5 to TRBJ2-7; 9 bases are shared with TRBD2. The CDR3 contains 15 residues. The ends lost 0 bases at V and 3 bases at J; junction bases unmatched: 4. From germline, CDR1 is SGHKS and CDR2 YYEKEE (reference sequence). The CDR3 bases are TGTGCCAGCAGCTTGGTTCTTAGCGGGAGCTACGAGCAGTACTTC. Protein sequence: CASSLVLSGSYEQYF.

This clonotype appeared many times. The chain employs TRBV20-1 and TRBJ2-3, with a weak D call TRBD1 (5 bases). In germline, CDR1 is DFQATT, CDR2 SNEGSKA (reference sequence). This CDR3 has 13 amino acids. The V end was cut by 4 bases, the J end by 1 base, with 9 bases between. CDR3 sequence: CSAKTERTDTQYF. The DNA for the CDR3 is TGCAGTGCTAAGACAGAGCGCACAGATACGCAGTATTTT.

A few counts support this clonotype. The chain carries TRBV11-2 and TRBJ2-5, with D perhaps matching TRBD2 (6 bases). From germline, CDR1 is SGHAT and CDR2 FQNNGV. The V end lost 4 bases, the J end lost 2 bases, and 11 bases lay between the germline ends. The CDR3 is 14 residues long. In DNA, the CDR3 is TGTGCCAGCAGCTCGGGGACTGGACAAGAGACCCAGTACTTC. Translating it yields CASSSGTGQETQYF.

The sample holds a few counts of this clonotype. V usage is TRBV3-1 and J usage is TRBJ1-2, with 7 bases that match TRBD1. In germline, CDR1 is LGHDT, CDR2 YNNKEL (reference sequence). The CDR3 has 17 amino acids. V shed 3 bases and J 2 bases; nucleotides not matched to a gene: 12. The CDR3 here is CASSHPLGDSFNYGYTF. CDR3 bases: TGTGCCAGCAGCCACCCCCTGGGGGACAGTTTCAACTATGGCTACACCTTC.

This clonotype came up a few times. This rearrangement joins TRBV3-1 to TRBJ2-2; D tentatively fits TRBD1 or TRBD2 (5 bases each). The CDR3 consists of 14 residues. Germline CDR1 LGHDT, CDR2 YNNKEL (reference sequence). V lost 3 bases and J lost 6, with 11 bases in between. Here the CDR3 reads CASSHRELAGELFF. The DNA for the CDR3 is TGTGCCAGCAGCCACAGGGAACTAGCCGGGGAGCTGTTTTTT.

The chain combines TRBV2 with TRBJ2-7, with 9 bases lining up with TRBD2. This CDR3 spans 14 amino acids. Trimming cost V 5 bases and J 5 bases; bases outside gene matches: 7. Germline V gene lookup returns CDR1 SNHLY and CDR2 FYNNEI. The CDR3, as DNA: TGTGCCAGCAGTAATAGCGGGAGCTACGACGAGCAGTACTTC. Residues: CASSNSGSYDEQYF.

V usage is TRBV7-9 and J usage is TRBJ2-3, with unresolved D. CDR1 and CDR2 (germline): SEHNR, FQNEAQ (reference sequence). This CDR3 has 13 amino acids. Trimming left V 5 bases short and J 6 bases short, with 12 bases between. CDR3 nucleotide sequence: TGTGCCAGCAGCCCGGACCTTGCGGATACGCAGTATTTT. This translates into CASSPDLADTQYF.

This clonotype was seen repeatedly, ten times or more. V gene TRBV29-1 combines with J gene TRBJ2-3, with D maybe TRBD1 (7 bases). Germline V gene sequence: CDR1 SQVTM, CDR2 ANQGSEA. The CDR3 is 20 residues long. Trimming left V 0 bases short and J 0 bases short, with 25 bases between. This CDR3 is CSVEDQEGQQTGASTDTQYF. CDR3 sequence (DNA): TGCAGCGTTGAAGACCAAGAGGGACAGCAAACGGGAGCTAGCACAGATACGCAGTATTTT.